The rows below give T cell receptor beta chains drawn from one sample of a study of blood T cell repertoires in COVID-19. Assay: immunoSEQ multiplex PCR; the TCRdb copy retains only in-frame clones and omits some. The sample comprises 130,000 or so clones, about 87% of which are singletons, and about 10% rests with the top ten. The sequenced sample was peripheral blood. The receptors were gathered from a man aged 60 to 69 with active or convalescent COVID-19. Each CDR3 is given with its conserved first and last residue. A D gene is named only where the DNA matches it firmly. Clone size is shown for a subset of rows, as once, few, many or a class of expanded clone.

d_call	clone_size	j_call	v_call	cdr3_aa	cdr3_nt
TRBD1	.	TRBJ1-3	TRBV28	CASSSQGARNTIYF	TGTGCCAGCAGTTCACAGGGGGCGAGGAACACCATATATTTT
TRBD2	.	TRBJ2-2	TRBV11-2	CASSSPAGGGTGELFF	TGTGCCAGCAGCTCCCCGGCGGGAGGGGGCACCGGGGAGCTGTTTTTT
.	.	TRBJ1-2	TRBV7-9	CASSLRQGHYGYTF	TGTGCCAGCAGCTTAAGGCAGGGGCACTATGGCTACACCTTC
TRBD2	once	TRBJ2-3	TRBV11-3	CASSSTLAGGDSTDTQYF	TGTGCCAGCAGCTCCACACTAGCGGGAGGGGATAGCACAGATACGCAGTATTTT
TRBD2	.	TRBJ2-5	TRBV7-8	CASSLAPSGRGPLRAQYF	TGTGCCAGCAGCTTAGCTCCGAGCGGGAGGGGGCCTCTGAGGGCCCAGTACTTC
.	.	TRBJ1-6	TRBV11-1	CASSFQGDSPLHF	TGTGCCAGCAGCTTCCAGGGTGATTCACCCCTCCACTTT
TRBD1	.	TRBJ1-4	TRBV30	CAWSPGDRGNNEKLFF	TGTGCCTGGAGTCCTGGGGACAGGGGGAATAATGAAAAACTGTTTTTT
TRBD2	.	TRBJ2-1	TRBV7-9	CASSSTGTSGGHNEQFF	TGTGCCAGCAGCTCGACCGGGACTAGCGGGGGTCACAATGAGCAGTTCTTC
.	.	TRBJ1-1	TRBV16	CASSPQANTEAFF	TGTGCCAGCAGCCCGCAAGCGAACACTGAAGCTTTCTTT
TRBD2	.	TRBJ2-4	TRBV30	CAWARGGFGKNIQYF	TGTGCCTGGGCCCGGGGGGGGTTTGGCAAAAACATTCAGTACTTC
TRBD2	.	TRBJ2-7	TRBV18	CASSSGTSGSYEQYF	TGTGCCAGCTCGTCCGGGACTAGCGGTTCCTACGAGCAGTACTTC
TRBD1	.	TRBJ1-5	TRBV2	CASTVGQGNQPQHF	TGTGCCAGTACGGTAGGACAGGGTAATCAGCCCCAGCATTTT
TRBD2	.	TRBJ2-1	TRBV4-1	CASSPVSGAGGSYNEQFF	TGCGCCAGCAGCCCCGTCTCGGGGGCGGGAGGGTCCTACAATGAGCAGTTCTTC
TRBD2	.	TRBJ2-7	TRBV25-1	CASSDALARAYEQYF	TGTGCCAGCAGTGACGCACTAGCGCGAGCCTACGAGCAGTACTTC
TRBD1	few	TRBJ1-2	TRBV7-2	CASSPWGQGALGYTF	TGTGCCAGCAGCCCCTGGGGCCAGGGGGCCTTAGGCTACACCTTC
.	once	TRBJ2-4	TRBV28	CASSFGLLGGPKNIQYF	TGTGCCAGCAGTTTCGGACTTCTCGGGGGTCCCAAAAACATTCAGTACTTC
.	.	TRBJ2-3	TRBV6-5	CASSYRESTDTQYF	TGTGCCAGCAGTTACCGGGAGTCCACAGATACGCAGTATTTT
.	.	TRBJ2-5	TRBV12-3/TRBV12-4	CASTLRVRETQYF	TGTGCCAGCACCCTCCGGGTGAGGGAGACCCAGTACTTC
TRBD1	.	TRBJ2-3	TRBV25-1	CASSEYPRTGTDTQYF	TGTGCCAGCAGTGAATATCCCCGGACAGGGACAGATACGCAGTATTTT
.	.	TRBJ2-7	TRBV6-5	CASSYSEGARYEQYF	TGTGCCAGCAGTTACTCGGAGGGGGCGCGTTACGAGCAGTACTTC
.	.	TRBJ2-5	TRBV7-2	CASSSTASRETQYF	TGTGCCAGCAGCTCGACAGCCTCGAGGGAGACCCAGTACTTC
TRBD2	.	TRBJ2-7	TRBV28	CASSLPRRGGGSLYEQYF	TGTGCCAGCAGTTTACCGCGTCGGGGGGGCGGGAGCCTCTACGAGCAGTACTTC
.	.	TRBJ2-5	TRBV28	CASSSSDWPRETQYF	TGTGCCAGCAGTTCCTCCGACTGGCCCCGGGAGACCCAGTACTTC
.	.	TRBJ2-2	TRBV5-1	CASSLDFRGELFF	TGCGCCAGCAGCTTGGACTTCCGCGGGGAGCTGTTTTTT
TRBD1	.	TRBJ2-6	TRBV7-9	CASSLTMDRTRSGANVLTF	TGTGCCAGCAGCTTAACAATGGACAGGACCCGCTCTGGGGCCAACGTCCTGACTTTC
TRBD1	.	TRBJ1-1	TRBV28	CASSRTGGSAFF	TGTGCCAGCAGCAGGACAGGGGGCTCTGCTTTCTTT
TRBD1	once	TRBJ1-2	TRBV6-6	CASSPLPRTGSGYTF	TGTGCCAGCAGTCCCCTTCCTCGGACAGGCTCTGGCTACACCTTC
.	.	TRBJ2-1	TRBV7-2	CASSLKQGGEQFF	TGTGCCAGCAGCTTAAAACAGGGGGGGGAGCAGTTCTTC
TRBD1	.	TRBJ1-2	TRBV7-9	CASSLTGLGRVTF	TGTGCCAGCAGCCTGACAGGGTTGGGGCGGGTCACCTTC